This T cell receptor (beta chain) was identified during a study of beta chain features in type 1 diabetes. V was pared by 2 bases and J by 2 bases, with 7 bases between. This CDR3 region has 14 residues. Germline CDR1 is MGHRA and CDR2 is YSYEKL. The whole isolated RNA underwent reverse transcription, so sequencing captured expressed TCRB transcripts. TCRdb's table, derived via immunoSEQ multiplex PCR, lists solely in-frame clones and lacks some. The sample has 250,000 to 400,000 clones; 13% to 15% are singletons. This clone was seen ten or more times. Researchers reported sorting CD4+ naive, central memory, regulatory and stem cell-like memory cells via CD45RO/CCR7/CD25/CD127/CD95/CD27.

Material: central memory CD4+ T cells from blood. This receptor was taken from a man younger than 45 in good health. V is TRBV4-1 and J is TRBJ2-1; TRBD2 is a possible D gene (6 bases). The CDR3 bases are TGCGCCAGCAGCCAACTAGCGACCTACAATGAGCAGTTCTTC. Protein: CASSQLATYNEQFF.